This entry is about one T cell receptor (beta chain). Profiled with immunoSEQ multiplex PCR; TCRdb holds only in-frame clones, not every one. The table has more than 60,000 clones, 90% seen once. The sample is drawn from a study of blood T cell repertoires in COVID-19. Study summary: The samples span acute and convalescent COVID-19 from the United States, Italy and Spain.

This CDR3 comprises 14 residues. V dropped 3 bases and J dropped 11 bases, with 19 bases sitting between them. The V gene's germline CDR1 is SEHNR and CDR2 FQNEAQ (reference sequence). The V gene is TRBV7-9, the J gene TRBJ1-1; a weak D match, TRBD1 (5 bases). The specimen sequenced was peripheral blood. The TCR comes from an elderly woman with active or convalescent COVID-19. The CDR3 spells CASSFSGGREEAFF. The CDR3 DNA reads TGTGCCAGCAGCTTTTCCGGTGGCAGGGAGGAGGCTTTCTTT.